This TCR beta chain comes out of a study of cytomegalovirus exposure and HLA in healthy donors. Findings of the study overall: In a later analysis, HLA-associated beta chains showed higher expansion and lower generation probabilities than comparable chains. Analyses of presence/absence relied on an assumption of roughly uniform sequencing depth across donors.

Remarks on this clone: Its antigen is unknown.

PCR primers comprised 60 Vbeta and 13 Jbeta primers. Sequencing was performed with immunoSEQ multiplex PCR; in TCRdb, only in-frame clones are kept and a portion is missing. The sample yields about 59,000 clones, around 85% seen once. The receptor comes from a man aged 35 to 55 in good health and CMV-seronegative. Material: PBMCs.

For the CDR3, the DNA is TGTGCCGGCCAGAGGGATTTAAATTCACCCCTCCACTTT. This sequence encodes CAGQRDLNSPLHF. The V and J genes are TRBV6-6 and TRBJ1-6; D is undetermined. CDR1 MNHNY and CDR2 SVGAGI come from the germline V gene (reference sequence). There are 13 residues in the CDR3. V was shortened by 11 bases and J by 7 bases, with 15 bases between the two germline ends.